The 19 T cell receptor beta chains presented below share a single source sample, sequenced in a study of T cells in Graves' hyperthyroidism and ophthalmopathy. TCR beta CDR3 sequences were amplified from RNA transcripts. Carried out on the TCR CDR3, a first-round RT-PCR used the HTBI primer set. From the multiplex PCR reads, TCRdb called clonotypes with MiXCR, one entry per CDR3 protein. The profile shows fewer than 30,000 distinct CDR3 sequences, around 50% of them singletons. Specimen: blood. These receptors all come from a woman aged 35 to 49 with Graves' hyperthyroidism that later progressed to Graves' ophthalmopathy.

In its sample, this clonotype was seen a few times. The J gene is TRBJ2-1, the V gene TRBV7-6, with D tentatively TRBD2 (5 bases). In germline, CDR1 is SGHVS, CDR2 FNYEAQ. The V end lost 5 bases, the J end lost 9 bases, and 20 bases lay between the germline ends. The CDR3 runs 15 residues. This chain's CDR3 is CASSRRGMERCEQFF. In DNA form, the CDR3 reads TGTGCCAGCAGCCGACGGGGTATGGAGCGCTGTGAGCAGTTCTTC.

The chain joins TRBV12-3 or TRBV12-4 to TRBJ2-7; 9 bases align to TRBD2. This CDR3 spans 18 amino acids. Germline trimming cut 1 base from V and 4 bases from J; bases unmatched to any gene: 14. The CDR3 coding sequence is TGTGCCAGCAGTTTAGGGGGGTTCACTAGCGGGCCTGGGTACGAGCAGTACTTC. Its protein product is CASSLGGFTSGPGYEQYF.

V usage is TRBV15 and J usage is TRBJ1-3; the D is unclear. V lost 0 bases and J lost 7, with 7 bases in between. CDR3 length equals 13 residues. Germline lookup yields CDR1 LNHNV and CDR2 YYDKDF (reference sequence). CDR3 region: CATSRDTVNTIYF. CDR3 nucleotide sequence: TGTGCCACCAGCAGAGACACAGTCAACACCATATATTTT.

Of note for this clonotype: Without the conserved terminal phenylalanine or tryptophan, this CDR3 likely stems from a read error. The chain joins TRBV5-1 to TRBJ2-7; D is ambiguous. The length of the CDR3 is 13 residues. Germline V gene sequence: CDR1 SGHRS, CDR2 YFSETQ. Trimming shortened V by 10 bases and J by 3 bases, and 17 bases separated the two germline ends. The CDR3 sequence is CALSLEGIYEQYL. As DNA, the CDR3 is TGCGCCCTCAGCTTGGAAGGGATCTACGAGCAGTACCTC.

Comment on this clonotype: Given a much more abundant clone one base away, this may be a read error. The V and J genes are TRBV24-1 and TRBJ1-1; the D is unclear. In germline, CDR1 is KGHDR, CDR2 SFDVKD. The CDR3 runs to 13 residues. The CDR3 reads CTSSPRENTEAFF. The CDR3 DNA is TGTACCAGCTCACCGCGTGAGAACACTGAAGCTTTCTTT.

In this sample, this clonotype is medium-sized (0.01 to 0.1%). The chain recombines TRBV19 with TRBJ2-7; TRBD1 might be the D (6 bases). The CDR3 extends over 14 amino acids. The germline V gene encodes CDR1 LNHDA and CDR2 SQIVND (reference sequence). Trimming removed 5 bases from V and 5 bases from J, with 16 bases in between. This CDR3 reads CASSDRKGFDEQYF. The DNA for the CDR3 is TGTGCCAGTAGTGACAGGAAGGGGTTCGACGAGCAGTACTTC. Together with reference TRBV19 and TRBJ2-7, the CDR3 gives the full variable domain: DGGITQSPKYLFRKEGQNVTLSCEQNLNHDAMYWYRQDPGQGLRLIYYSQIVNDFQKGDIAEGYSVSREKKESFPLTVTSAQKNPTAFYLCASSDRKGFDEQYFGPGTRLTVT.

This clonotype was recorded once. The V and J genes are TRBV7-3 and TRBJ2-1; D may be TRBD2 (6 bases). The V gene's germline CDR1 is SGHTA and CDR2 FQGTGA. The CDR3 loop spans 13 amino acids. V lost 2 bases and J 8 bases, leaving 10 bases between the germline ends. The CDR3 is CASSLAGWDEQFF. The CDR3 region has the DNA TGTGCCAGCAGCTTAGCGGGGTGGGATGAGCAGTTCTTC.

This clonotype showed up just a few times. Germline is not matched at one junction end, which may reflect a read error. The chain joins TRBV7-7 to TRBJ2-7, with 7 bases identical to TRBD1. CDR1 and CDR2 from the germline V gene are SSHAT and FNYEAQ (reference sequence). The CDR3 runs to 15 residues. This chain's CDR3 is CASSFGQDNLREQYF. CDR3 DNA: TGTGCTAGCAGCTTCGGACAGGACAATCTACGAGAGCAGTACTTC.

This clonotype has only a few counts. In DNA, the CDR3 is TGCAGTGCCGACAGGACAGGGCTTAACTATGGCTACACCTTC. As protein: CSADRTGLNYGYTF. The chain couples TRBV20-1 to TRBJ1-2; 8 positions agree with TRBD1. The CDR3 consists of 14 residues. CDR1 and CDR2 (germline): DFQATT, SNEGSKA (reference sequence). V was pared by 6 bases and J by 1 base, with 7 bases of the junction left unmatched.

The chain recombines TRBV7-3 with TRBJ2-5; a possible D gene is TRBD1 (6 bases). Looked up from germline, CDR1 is SGHTA and CDR2 is FQGTGA. This CDR3 contains 12 residues. V shed 5 bases and J shed 5 bases, with 9 bases lying between them. CDR3 region: CASSSRGETQYF. The CDR3 DNA follows: TGTGCCAGCAGCAGCAGGGGTGAGACCCAGTACTTC. Looking up the rest from reference TRBV7-3 and TRBJ2-5 gives the full variable domain: GAGVSQTPSNKVTEKGKYVELRCDPISGHTALYWYRQSLGQGPEFLIYFQGTGAADDSGLPNDRFFAVRPEGSVSTLKIQRTERGDSAVYLCASSSRGETQYFGPGTRLLVL.

The rearrangement joins TRBV29-1 to TRBJ2-6; D not resolved. CDR3 length equals 13 residues. The germline gives CDR1 SQVTM, CDR2 ANQGSEA. With 0 bases removed from V and 0 bases from J, the gap between germline ends came to 0 bases. CDR3 in DNA: TGCAGCGTTGAAGACTCTGGGGCCAACGTCCTGACTTTC. This sequence encodes CSVEDSGANVLTF.

This clonotype was recorded a few times. This rearrangement joins TRBV12-3 or TRBV12-4 to TRBJ1-5; D remains ambiguous. The CDR3 length is 11 residues. V lost 3 bases and J lost 7, with 4 bases in between. CDR3 protein: CASSFAQPQHF. The CDR3 region has the DNA TGTGCCAGCAGTTTCGCGCAGCCCCAGCATTTT.

CDR3 in amino acids: CASNHGNTEAFF. The CDR3 coding sequence is TGTGCCTCTAATCATGGGAACACTGAAGCTTTCTTT. The V call is TRBV30, the J call TRBJ1-1; D remains ambiguous. CDR1 and CDR2 from the germline V gene are GTSNPN and SVGIG (reference sequence). The germline V and J ends were trimmed by 7 bases and 1 base, with 10 bases remaining between them. The CDR3 length is 12 residues.

As concerns this clonotype: The junction departs from the called germline gene at one end, perhaps through a read error. The chain employs TRBV7-7 and TRBJ2-5, with D perhaps given as TRBD1 or TRBD2 (5 bases each). There are 12 residues in the CDR3. Germline V gene data show CDR1 as SSHAT and CDR2 as FNYEAQ (reference sequence). CDR3 bases: TGTGCTAGCAGCTTAGACGGGGCTGCCCAGTACTTC. The encoded protein is CASSLDGAAQYF.

A few counts support this clonotype. The V and J genes are TRBV13 and TRBJ2-7; perhaps TRBD2 as D (5 bases). The germline V and J ends were trimmed by 1 base and 1 base, with 8 bases remaining between them. CDR3 length: 14 residues. Germline assignment: CDR1 PRHDT and CDR2 FYEKMQ (reference sequence). CDR3 DNA sequence: TGTGCCAGCAGCTTAGTCAGGACTTCCTACGAGCAGTACTTC. Its translation: CASSLVRTSYEQYF.

Regarding this clonotype: This could be a read error, since a much larger clone is one nucleotide away. The rearrangement joins TRBV3-1 to TRBJ1-2; D gene unclear. Per the germline V gene, CDR1 is LGHDT and CDR2 is YNNKEL (reference sequence). The V end lost 1 base, the J end lost 7 bases, and 10 bases lay between the germline ends. This CDR3 contains 13 residues. This chain's CDR3 is CASSQAGVSGYTF. CDR3 in DNA: TGTGCCAGCAGCCAAGCTGGGGTGAGTGGCTACACCTTC.

This clonotype was observed a few times. This sequence joins TRBV5-8 and TRBJ2-3; weak D call: TRBD1 (6 bases). Germline assignment: CDR1 SGHTS and CDR2 YDEGEE. This CDR3 is built from 13 residues. The ends were cut back, 5 bases at V and 1 base at J, with 8 bases in the middle. In DNA form, the CDR3 reads TGTGCCAGCAGTTACAGGGGCACAGATACGCAGTATTTT. Its translation: CASSYRGTDTQYF.

This clonotype showed up just a few times. This rearrangement joins TRBV29-1 to TRBJ1-1; a weak D match, TRBD1 (6 bases). The V end was cut by 1 base, the J end by 5 bases, with 11 bases between. CDR3 size: 13 residues. Per germline, CDR1 SQVTM and CDR2 ANQGSEA. In DNA, the CDR3 is TGCAGCGTTGAAGCCAGGGGAGGGACTGAAGCTTTCTTT. Translated: CSVEARGGTEAFF.

The chain uses TRBV7-9 and TRBJ1-2; 7 nucleotides align to TRBD1. Germline loops: CDR1 SEHNR, CDR2 FQNEAQ (reference sequence). The CDR3 has 15 residues. The V segment lost 4 bases and the J segment 8 bases; nucleotides outside the gene matches: 13. The CDR3 here is CASSSDRDDSGGYTF. CDR3 DNA: TGTGCCAGCAGCTCTGACAGGGACGATTCGGGGGGCTACACCTTC.